The present entry profiles one T cell receptor beta chain with its context. The J segment lost 3 bases and the V segment lost 3 bases, leaving 8 bases of the junction unmatched. This CDR3 region has 16 residues. Germline V gene sequence: CDR1 KGHSH, CDR2 LQKENI. Generated by immunoSEQ multiplex PCR, the TCRdb table keeps only in-frame clones and is missing some. The sample shows some 15,000 clones, 85% to 90% of them seen only once. These data are taken from a study of technical replicates of blood from a few donors. The sequence was collected from a human donor in good health. The sample taken for sequencing was PBMCs. V gene TRBV18 combines with J gene TRBJ1-5, with 7 bases identical to TRBD1. Here the CDR3 reads CASSPTGQTFNQPQHF. CDR3 nucleotides: TGTGCCAGCTCACCGACGGGACAGACTTTCAATCAGCCCCAGCATTTT. The full variable domain, rest sourced from reference TRBV18 and TRBJ1-5, is NAGVMQNPRHLVRRRGQEARLRCSPMKGHSHVYWYRQLPEEGLKFMVYLQKENIIDESGMPKERFSAEFPKEGPSILRIQQVVRGDSAAYFCASSPTGQTFNQPQHFGDGTRLSIL.